These 9 T cell receptor beta chains originate from one sample sequenced in a study of regulatory T cells in long-lasting Graves disease. Time point specified: persistent/refractory GD, antithyroid drugs over 5 years with positive TRAb. RNA isolated from PBMCs was used to make the TCR library. Arm-PCR of CDR3 regions with iRepertoire HTBI primers generated TCR beta libraries. Each CDR3 protein is one row after TCRdb ran MiXCR on the multiplex PCR reads. The table has about 420,000 distinct CDR3 sequences, 23% seen once. This material consisted of peripheral blood mononuclear cells (PBMCs), taken when the disease was refractory, from a patient treated with antithyroid drugs. These receptors were obtained from a female donor with Graves disease.

This clonotype was found a few times. The chain carries TRBV24-1 and TRBJ2-2, with TRBD2 identical over 11 bases. This CDR3 contains 17 residues. J was trimmed by 4 bases and V by 3 bases; bases with no gene match: 6. Germline V gene sequence: CDR1 KGHDR, CDR2 SFDVKD. The CDR3 nucleotides read TGTGCCACCAGTGATCCCGGGACTAGCGGTTTCACCGGGGAGCTGTTTTTT. The encoded protein is CATSDPGTSGFTGELFF.

This clonotype has only one observation. This chain connects TRBV16 to TRBJ1-3; 10 positions match TRBD1. The CDR3 covers 15 residues. V shed 0 bases and J 7 bases; nucleotides not matched to a gene: 3. Germline lookup yields CDR1 KGHSY and CDR2 FQNENV. CDR3 in DNA: TGTGCCAGCAGCCAATCCCTGACAGGGGGCAACACCATATATTTT. Translation gives CASSQSLTGGNTIYF.

The chain is built from TRBV6-2 or TRBV6-3 and TRBJ1-3; D gene uncertain. The V end was cut by 7 bases, the J end by 0 bases, with 7 bases between. From germline, CDR1 is MNHEY and CDR2 SVGEGT. This CDR3 spans 13 amino acids. The CDR3 here is CASTVYSGNTIYF. The CDR3 DNA follows: TGTGCCAGCACCGTATACTCTGGAAACACCATATATTTT.

This clonotype was observed a few times. The chain links TRBV28 to TRBJ1-1; 8 positions match TRBD1. The CDR3 spans 14 residues. Germline CDR1 reads MDHEN; CDR2 reads SYDVKM. Losses at the gene ends were 5 bases for V and 7 bases for J; bases not matched to a gene: 9. The CDR3 loop reads CASSRGTGGYEAFF. Written as DNA, the CDR3 is TGTGCCAGCAGTCGCGGGACAGGAGGTTATGAAGCTTTCTTT.

This clonotype was seen repeatedly, ten times or more. The V and J genes are TRBV12-3 or TRBV12-4 and TRBJ2-5, with TRBD2 as a possible D gene (5 bases). This CDR3 has 16 residues. Trimming took off 6 bases at V and 4 bases at J, with 21 bases between the two ends. The CDR3 sequence is CASRPTASLALETQYF. The CDR3 DNA is TGTGCCAGCAGACCCACGGCTAGCCTAGCTTTAGAGACCCAGTACTTC.

This clonotype was recorded at least ten times. The chain joins TRBV11-1 to TRBJ1-1, with 7 bases identical to TRBD1. Trimming removed 6 bases from V and 6 bases from J; junction bases left unmatched: 4. Germline V gene lookup returns CDR1 SGHAT and CDR2 FQDESV (reference sequence). The CDR3 contains 12 residues. The CDR3 nucleotides read TGTGCCAGCAGTTCACAGGGGTCTGAAGCTTTCTTT. This encodes CASSSQGSEAFF.

This clonotype has ten or more counts. The J gene is TRBJ1-1, the V gene TRBV6-5; 7 bases match TRBD1. V lost 0 bases, J lost 5 bases, and 3 bases stayed unmatched. This CDR3 has 14 amino acids. CDR1 MNHEY and CDR2 SVGAGI come from the germline V gene. CDR3 nucleotides: TGTGCCAGCAGTTACTCGTCAGGGGGAACTGAAGCTTTCTTT. Amino acid sequence: CASSYSSGGTEAFF.

This clonotype was counted only a few times. This chain connects TRBV30 to TRBJ2-7; D unclear. Trimming took off 0 bases at V and 4 bases at J, with 10 bases between the two ends. Germline V CDR1 and CDR2: GTSNPN, SVGIG (reference sequence). This CDR3 region has 13 residues. For the CDR3, the DNA is TGTGCCTGGAGTGTAAGTTCCGTTTACGAGCAGTACTTC. It is translated as CAWSVSSVYEQYF. Using reference TRBV30 and TRBJ2-7 for the parts outside the CDR3, the full variable domain is SQTIHQWPATLVQPVGSPLSLECTVEGTSNPNLYWYRQAAGRGLQLLFYSVGIGQISSEVPQNLSASRPQDRQFILSSKKLLLSDSGFYLCAWSVSSVYEQYFGPGTRLTVT.

This clonotype occurred a few times. The chain joins TRBV12-3 or TRBV12-4 to TRBJ2-7; 7 nucleotides line up with TRBD1. The CDR3 spans 16 residues. The V and J ends lost 6 bases and 5 bases, in that order; junction bases with no gene match: 16. CDR3 amino acids: CASSRSRRLQGDEQYF. The CDR3 nucleotides read TGTGCCAGCAGCCGATCTCGGCGGCTCCAGGGGGACGAGCAGTACTTC.